A selection of T cell receptor beta chains follows, all from one sample in a study of blood T cell repertoires in COVID-19. Some clones are missing from TCRdb's copy, which holds only in-frame ones; the method was immunoSEQ multiplex PCR. The table includes approximately 80,000 clones, about 76% detected once. Sample: peripheral blood. The receptors were sampled from an elderly man with acute or convalescent COVID-19. The CDR3 runs from the conserved cysteine through the conserved F or W. The order of the fields is CDR3 DNA, CDR3 protein, V gene, clone size, J gene, D gene. A D gene is named only where the DNA matches it firmly. Some rows mark clone size as missing; the rest say once, few, many or name a class of expanded clone.

TGTGCCAGCAGCCAAGAGCTCGCAGGGGCGTCAGGAAACACCATATATTTT CASSQELAGASGNTIYF TRBV3-1/TRBV3-2 - TRBJ1-3 -
TGTGCCTGGACTGGACCGGGACAGGGTTTTCGAGATACGCAGTATTTT CAWTGPGQGFRDTQYF TRBV30 - TRBJ2-3 TRBD1
TGTGCCAGCAGCTTAACGGGGAGGGGGAAGGCTGAAGCTTTCTTT CASSLTGRGKAEAFF TRBV7-3 - TRBJ1-1 -
TGCGCCAGCAGCTTTACTAGCGGGAGGTGGAATGAGCAGTTCTTC CASSFTSGRWNEQFF TRBV5-1 - TRBJ2-1 TRBD2
TGTGCCAGTAGTCCCGGTGGGACAGTAAGCAATCAGCCCCAGCATTTT CASSPGGTVSNQPQHF TRBV19 - TRBJ1-5 TRBD1
TGTGCCAGCAGCCAGCAGAAATGGGTAGCGAGCACAGATACGCAGTATTTT CASSQQKWVASTDTQYF TRBV3-1/TRBV3-2 - TRBJ2-3 -
TGTGCCAGCAGTGAAATAGTAGGGGGTATTTCCTACAATGAGCAGTTCTTC CASSEIVGGISYNEQFF TRBV2 - TRBJ2-1 -
TGCGCCAGCAGCTTACGGGGACTAGCGACTTCCCTGGAAGATACGCAGTATTTT CASSLRGLATSLEDTQYF TRBV5-1 - TRBJ2-3 TRBD2
TGTGCCAGCCACGGCTTAATCGGGACAGGGGTCACAGATACGCAGTATTTT CASHGLIGTGVTDTQYF TRBV2 few TRBJ2-3 TRBD1
TGTGCCAGCAGCCGCGGGCCCCTACAAGAGACCCAGTACTTC CASSRGPLQETQYF TRBV28 - TRBJ2-5 -
TGTGCCAGCAGTCCCTGGACCGGGATCTACAATGAGCAGTTCTTC CASSPWTGIYNEQFF TRBV6-5 - TRBJ2-1 -
TGTGCCAGCACCCAGACGGGAGCCTCCTACAATGAGCAGTTCTTC CASTQTGASYNEQFF TRBV6-5 - TRBJ2-1 -
TGTGCCACCAGCAGAGAGGCCCTTAGCAATCAGCCCCAGCATTTT CATSREALSNQPQHF TRBV15 - TRBJ1-5 -
TGTGCCAGCAGGGCAGGGAATACCTATCATTTT CASRAGNTYHF TRBV12-3/TRBV12-4 - TRBJ1-5 -
TGTGCCAGCAGCGTGCAACTAGCGGGGTCACAGACCCAGTACTTC CASSVQLAGSQTQYF TRBV7-2 - TRBJ2-5 TRBD2
TGTGCCAGCTCACCAGGAGGACAGAAGAACACTGAAGCTTTCTTT CASSPGGQKNTEAFF TRBV18 - TRBJ1-1 -
TGCGCCAGCAGCTTGGGTAGCGGGAGCGATGAGCAGTTCTTC CASSLGSGSDEQFF TRBV5-1 - TRBJ2-1 TRBD2
TGTGCCAGCCTGCCGGGACAGGGATGGGGGACCCAGTACTTC CASLPGQGWGTQYF TRBV2 - TRBJ2-5 TRBD1
TGTGCCAGCAGCTTGGGCGGGGTAGGCCCCTACGAGCAGTACTTC CASSLGGVGPYEQYF TRBV7-8 - TRBJ2-7 -
TGTGCCACAAAGCGGGGTCAGGGGAGGATTTCTAGCACAGATACGCAGTATTTT CATKRGQGRISSTDTQYF TRBV19 - TRBJ2-3 -
TGCGCCAGCAGCGACAGGGATCCACGAAGTGCTTTCTTT CASSDRDPRSAFF TRBV5-1 - TRBJ1-1 TRBD1
TGTGCCAGCAGTGAATCGGACACCCTTTACACCGGGGAGCTGTTTTTT CASSESDTLYTGELFF TRBV6-1 - TRBJ2-2 -
TGTGCCAGCTCAGCAGGGGGCGTCGGAAACACCATATATTTT CASSAGGVGNTIYF TRBV18 - TRBJ1-3 TRBD1
TGTGCCAGCAGGGCAACCCGGGACACACAGCCCCAGCATTTT CASRATRDTQPQHF TRBV2 - TRBJ1-5 -
TGTGCCAGCTCACCCCCGACAGCGAACTATGGCTACACCTTC CASSPPTANYGYTF TRBV18 - TRBJ1-2 -
TGCAGCGTCGCGCGGGATCCGGGGATGGGCGAGCAGTACTTC CSVARDPGMGEQYF TRBV29-1 once TRBJ2-7 -
TGTGCCAGCGGACTAGCGGGAGCCCTCGGTAATGAGCAGTTCTTC CASGLAGALGNEQFF TRBV3-1/TRBV3-2 few TRBJ2-1 TRBD2
TGTGCCAGCAAGAAGAGGGAGGACACTGAAGCTTTCTTT CASKKREDTEAFF TRBV6-5 - TRBJ1-1 -
TGCGCCAGCAGCCTTCCGACAGGGCAAGAGACCCAGTACTTC CASSLPTGQETQYF TRBV5-1 few TRBJ2-5 TRBD1
TGCGCCAGCAGCCCGGGACAGGGGGACACCGGGGAGCTGTTTTTT CASSPGQGDTGELFF TRBV5-1 - TRBJ2-2 TRBD1
TGTGCCAGCAGGTGGGACAGGGAGCCCCGGAACACTGAAGCTTTCTTT CASRWDREPRNTEAFF TRBV28 - TRBJ1-1 TRBD1
TGTGCCAGCAGCCAACAGGGGAAGGGACCCTACAATGAGCAGTTCTTC CASSQQGKGPYNEQFF TRBV4-2 - TRBJ2-1 -
TGCGCCAGCAGCCAAGCCGGGAACTATGGCTACACCTTC CASSQAGNYGYTF TRBV4-1 - TRBJ1-2 -
TGTGCCAGCAGTTCCACCATACAGGAGACCCAGTACTTC CASSSTIQETQYF TRBV6-2/TRBV6-3 - TRBJ2-5 -
TGTGCCAGCAGCTTAAGGTCAGGGTTGGGACAGCCCCAGCATTTT CASSLRSGLGQPQHF TRBV7-8 - TRBJ1-5 -
TGTGCCAGCAGCCCTCAGGGGGGACAGACTAATAGCAATCAGCCCCAGCATTTT CASSPQGGQTNSNQPQHF TRBV9 once TRBJ1-5 TRBD1
TGCGCCAGCAGCTTCGGCGGGGGAAACAATGAGCAGTTCTTC CASSFGGGNNEQFF TRBV5-1 few TRBJ2-1 TRBD2
TGTGCCAGCAGTACCAACACAGGGAGTAATCAGCCCCAGCATTTT CASSTNTGSNQPQHF TRBV28 once TRBJ1-5 -
TGCGCCAGCAGCCCTCCTCTAGCGGGCTCCTACAATGAGCAGTTCTTC CASSPPLAGSYNEQFF TRBV5-1 - TRBJ2-1 TRBD2
TGTGCCAGCAGCTTGAGGCTAGCGGGAGGCGGTGAGCAGTTCTTC CASSLRLAGGGEQFF TRBV5-5 - TRBJ2-1 TRBD2
TGTGCCAGTAGTATAGAAGGGGCGCGTTACAATGAGCAGTTCTTC CASSIEGARYNEQFF TRBV19 - TRBJ2-1 -
TGTGCCAGCAGCTGGGGAGCAGGACAGAACAATCAGCCCCAGCATTTT CASSWGAGQNNQPQHF TRBV7-9 few TRBJ1-5 -
TGTGCCAGCAGCTTGGTTGGCAATTCACCCCTCCACTTT CASSLVGNSPLHF TRBV7-2 - TRBJ1-6 -
TGTGCCAGCTCATTGACGGGGTCCTACGAGCAGTACTTC CASSLTGSYEQYF TRBV18 - TRBJ2-7 -
TGCGCCAGCAGTGCTCAGATGAATTCACCCCTCCACTTT CASSAQMNSPLHF TRBV10-2 - TRBJ1-6 -
TGTGCCAGCAGCTCCGGCCTAGGAGGGGAAAAACTGTTTTTT CASSSGLGGEKLFF TRBV7-9 - TRBJ1-4 -
TGTGCCAGCAGTTACGGACTAGCGGGATCCTACGAGCAGTACTTC CASSYGLAGSYEQYF TRBV6-6 - TRBJ2-7 TRBD2
TGTGCCAGCTCACCCCGGACAGGGGGAGAGACCCAGTACTTC CASSPRTGGETQYF TRBV18 - TRBJ2-5 TRBD1
TGTGCCAGCAGCTATGGGGGGTCGGGCAATCAGCCCCAGCATTTT CASSYGGSGNQPQHF TRBV7-2 - TRBJ1-5 -
TGTGCCACCAGAGGGGCTTCATTCAATCAGCCCCAGCATTTT CATRGASFNQPQHF TRBV15 - TRBJ1-5 -
TGTGCCAGTAGTATCCTTAGCTCCTATAATTCACCCCTCCACTTT CASSILSSYNSPLHF TRBV19 few TRBJ1-6 -
TGTGCCTGGAGTGATACTAGCGGGAGGGCCCAATACGAGCAGTACTTC CAWSDTSGRAQYEQYF TRBV30 - TRBJ2-7 TRBD2
TGTGCCAGCAGGGAGACTAGCGGAACAGATACGCAGTATTTT CASRETSGTDTQYF TRBV6-5 - TRBJ2-3 TRBD2
TGTGCCAGCAGTTTATTCCCGACAGGGGTCGATCAGCCCCAGCATTTT CASSLFPTGVDQPQHF TRBV27 - TRBJ1-5 TRBD1